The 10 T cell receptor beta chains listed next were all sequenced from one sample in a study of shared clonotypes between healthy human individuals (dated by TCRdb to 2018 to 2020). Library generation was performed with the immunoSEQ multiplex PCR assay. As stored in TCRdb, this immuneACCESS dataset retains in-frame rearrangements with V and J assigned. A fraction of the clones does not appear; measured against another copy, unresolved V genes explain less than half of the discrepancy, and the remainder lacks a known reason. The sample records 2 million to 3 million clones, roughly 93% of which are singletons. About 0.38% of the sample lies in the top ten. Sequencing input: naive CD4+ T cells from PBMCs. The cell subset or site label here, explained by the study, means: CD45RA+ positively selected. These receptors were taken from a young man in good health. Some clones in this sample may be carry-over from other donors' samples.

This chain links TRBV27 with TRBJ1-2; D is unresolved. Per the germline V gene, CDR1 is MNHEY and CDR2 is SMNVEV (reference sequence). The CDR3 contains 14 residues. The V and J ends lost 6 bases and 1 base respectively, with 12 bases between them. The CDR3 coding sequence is TGTGCCAGCAGACCCCCCGGCTTTAACTATGGCTACACCTTC. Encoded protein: CASRPPGFNYGYTF.

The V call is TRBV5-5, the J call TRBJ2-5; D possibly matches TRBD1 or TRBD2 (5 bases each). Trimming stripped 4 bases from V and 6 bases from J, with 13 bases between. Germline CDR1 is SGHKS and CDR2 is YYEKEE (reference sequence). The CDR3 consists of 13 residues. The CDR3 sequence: CASSDPGTQTQYF. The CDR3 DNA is TGTGCCAGCAGCGATCCCGGGACGCAGACCCAGTACTTC.

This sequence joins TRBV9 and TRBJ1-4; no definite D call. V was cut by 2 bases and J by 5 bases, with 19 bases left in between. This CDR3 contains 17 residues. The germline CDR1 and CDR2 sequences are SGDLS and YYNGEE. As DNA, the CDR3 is TGTGCCAGCAGCGTCGGGCGGGCGGCCGGAGAAAATGAAAAACTGTTTTTT. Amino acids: CASSVGRAAGENEKLFF.

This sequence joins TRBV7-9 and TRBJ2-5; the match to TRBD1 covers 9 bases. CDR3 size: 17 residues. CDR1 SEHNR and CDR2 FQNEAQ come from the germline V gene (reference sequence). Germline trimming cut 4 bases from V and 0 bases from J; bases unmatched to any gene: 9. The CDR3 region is CASSWTPGTGYQETQYF. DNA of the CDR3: TGTGCCAGCAGCTGGACTCCCGGGACAGGGTACCAAGAGACCCAGTACTTC. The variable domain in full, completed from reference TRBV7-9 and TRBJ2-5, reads DTGVSQNPRHKITKRGQNVTFRCDPISEHNRLYWYRQTLGQGPEFLTYFQNEAQLEKSRLLSDRFSAERPKGSFSTLEIQRTEQGDSAMYLCASSWTPGTGYQETQYFGPGTRLLVL.

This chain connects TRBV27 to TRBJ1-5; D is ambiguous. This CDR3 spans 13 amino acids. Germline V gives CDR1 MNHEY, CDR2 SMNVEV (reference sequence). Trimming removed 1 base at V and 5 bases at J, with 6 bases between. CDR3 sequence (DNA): TGTGCCAGCAGTTTATTCTTCTATCAGCCCCAGCATTTT. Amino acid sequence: CASSLFFYQPQHF.

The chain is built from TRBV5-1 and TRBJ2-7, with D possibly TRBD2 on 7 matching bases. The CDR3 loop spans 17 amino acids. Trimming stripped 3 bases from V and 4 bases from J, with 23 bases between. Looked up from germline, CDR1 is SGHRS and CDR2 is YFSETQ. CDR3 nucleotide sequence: TGCGCCAGCAGCTCCTTCAAGTGGGGGGGACAATGGTACGAGCAGTACTTC. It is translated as CASSSFKWGGQWYEQYF.

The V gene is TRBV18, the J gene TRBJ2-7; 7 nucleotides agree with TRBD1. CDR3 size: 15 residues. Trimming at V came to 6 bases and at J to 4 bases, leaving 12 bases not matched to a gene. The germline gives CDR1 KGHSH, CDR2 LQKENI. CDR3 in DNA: TGTGCCAGCTCCCTCTTTGGGACAGTGGGATACGAGCAGTACTTC. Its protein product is CASSLFGTVGYEQYF. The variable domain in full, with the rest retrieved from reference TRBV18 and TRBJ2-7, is NAGVMQNPRHLVRRRGQEARLRCSPMKGHSHVYWYRQLPEEGLKFMVYLQKENIIDESGMPKERFSAEFPKEGPSILRIQQVVRGDSAAYFCASSLFGTVGYEQYFGPGTRLTVT.

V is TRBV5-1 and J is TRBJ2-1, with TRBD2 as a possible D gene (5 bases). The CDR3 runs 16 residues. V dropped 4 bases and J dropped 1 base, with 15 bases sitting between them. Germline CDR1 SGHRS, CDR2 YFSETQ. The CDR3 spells CASSGKDLPSYNEQFF. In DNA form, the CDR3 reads TGCGCCAGCAGCGGGAAGGACTTGCCATCCTACAATGAGCAGTTCTTC.

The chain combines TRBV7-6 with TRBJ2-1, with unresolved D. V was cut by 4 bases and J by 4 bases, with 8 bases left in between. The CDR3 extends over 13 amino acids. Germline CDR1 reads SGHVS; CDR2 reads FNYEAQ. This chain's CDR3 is CASSSEIYNEQFF. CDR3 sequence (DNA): TGTGCCAGCAGCTCGGAGATTTACAATGAGCAGTTCTTC.

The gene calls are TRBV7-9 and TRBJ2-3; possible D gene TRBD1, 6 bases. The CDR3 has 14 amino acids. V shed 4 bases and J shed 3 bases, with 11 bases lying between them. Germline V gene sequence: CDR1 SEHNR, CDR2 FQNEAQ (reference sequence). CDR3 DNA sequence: TGTGCCAGCAGCTCCGACAGGCATACAGATACGCAGTATTTT. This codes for CASSSDRHTDTQYF.